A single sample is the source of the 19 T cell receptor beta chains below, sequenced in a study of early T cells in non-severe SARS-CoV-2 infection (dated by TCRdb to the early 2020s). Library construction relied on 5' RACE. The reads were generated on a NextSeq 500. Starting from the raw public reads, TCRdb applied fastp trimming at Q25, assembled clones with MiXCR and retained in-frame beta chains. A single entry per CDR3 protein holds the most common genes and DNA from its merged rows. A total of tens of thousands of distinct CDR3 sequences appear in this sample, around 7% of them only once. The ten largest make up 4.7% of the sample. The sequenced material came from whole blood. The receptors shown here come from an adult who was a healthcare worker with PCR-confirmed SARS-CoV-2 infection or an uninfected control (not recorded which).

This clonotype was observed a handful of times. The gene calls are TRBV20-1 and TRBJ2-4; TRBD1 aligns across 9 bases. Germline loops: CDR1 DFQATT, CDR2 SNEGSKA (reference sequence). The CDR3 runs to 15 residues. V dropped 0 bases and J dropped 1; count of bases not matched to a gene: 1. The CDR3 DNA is TGCAGTGCTAGAGATGGGACAGGGGCCAAAAACATTCAGTACTTC. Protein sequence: CSARDGTGAKNIQYF.

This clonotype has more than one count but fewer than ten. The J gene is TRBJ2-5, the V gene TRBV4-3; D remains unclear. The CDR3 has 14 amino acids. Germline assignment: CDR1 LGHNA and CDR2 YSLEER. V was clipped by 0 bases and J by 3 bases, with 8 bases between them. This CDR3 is CASSQDYRKETQYF. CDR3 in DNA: TGCGCCAGCAGCCAAGATTACAGAAAAGAGACCCAGTACTTC.

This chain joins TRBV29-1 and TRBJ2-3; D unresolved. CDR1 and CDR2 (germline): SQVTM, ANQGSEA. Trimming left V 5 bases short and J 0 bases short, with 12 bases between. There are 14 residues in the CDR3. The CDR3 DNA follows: TGCAGCGTTCCTTTTACCGCTAGCACAGATACGCAGTATTTT. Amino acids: CSVPFTASTDTQYF.

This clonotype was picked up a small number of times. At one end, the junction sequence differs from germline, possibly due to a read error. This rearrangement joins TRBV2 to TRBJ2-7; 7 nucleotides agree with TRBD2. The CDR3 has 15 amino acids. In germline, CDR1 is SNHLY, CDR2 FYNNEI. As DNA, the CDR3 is TGTGCCAGCAGTTCCCTAGCGGACGACTCCGACGAGCAGTACTTC. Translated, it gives CASSSLADDSDEQYF.

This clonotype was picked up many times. The CDR3 sequence is CASSSTGDSGNTIYF. Here the CDR3 DNA reads TGTGCCAGCAGCTCAACCGGGGACTCTGGAAACACCATATATTTT. The V gene is TRBV11-2, the J gene TRBJ1-3; D remains ambiguous. Germline assignment: CDR1 SGHAT and CDR2 FQNNGV. The CDR3 has 15 residues. V lost 4 bases to trimming and J lost 0 bases, with 10 bases between them.

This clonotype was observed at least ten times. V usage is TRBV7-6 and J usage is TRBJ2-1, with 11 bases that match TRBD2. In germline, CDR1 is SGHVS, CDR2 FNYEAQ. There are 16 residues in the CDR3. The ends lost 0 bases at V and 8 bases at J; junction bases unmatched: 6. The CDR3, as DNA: TGTGCCAGCAGCTTAGCCGGGCTAGCGGGGGGCGATGAGCAGTTCTTC. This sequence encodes CASSLAGLAGGDEQFF.

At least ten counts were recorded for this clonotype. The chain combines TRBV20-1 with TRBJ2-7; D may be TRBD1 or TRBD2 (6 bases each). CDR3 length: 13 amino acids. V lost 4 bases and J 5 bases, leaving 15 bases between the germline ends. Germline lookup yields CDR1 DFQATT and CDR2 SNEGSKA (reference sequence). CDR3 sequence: CSATRGPENEQYF. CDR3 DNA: TGCAGTGCTACCCGGGGGCCGGAAAACGAGCAGTACTTC.

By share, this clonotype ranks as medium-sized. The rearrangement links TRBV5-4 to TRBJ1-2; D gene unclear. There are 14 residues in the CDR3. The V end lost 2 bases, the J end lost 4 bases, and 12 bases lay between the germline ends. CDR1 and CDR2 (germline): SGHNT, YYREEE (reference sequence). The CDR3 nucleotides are TGTGCCAGCAGCTTAAAGCTTGCGGGCTATGGCTACACCTTC. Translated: CASSLKLAGYGYTF.

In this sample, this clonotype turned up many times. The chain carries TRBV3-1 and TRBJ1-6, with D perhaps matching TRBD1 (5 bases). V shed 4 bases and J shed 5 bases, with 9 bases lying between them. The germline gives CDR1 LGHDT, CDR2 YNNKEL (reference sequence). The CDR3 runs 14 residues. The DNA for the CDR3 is TGTGCCAGCAGCCCCGACAGAGATAATTCACCCCTCCACTTT. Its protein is CASSPDRDNSPLHF.

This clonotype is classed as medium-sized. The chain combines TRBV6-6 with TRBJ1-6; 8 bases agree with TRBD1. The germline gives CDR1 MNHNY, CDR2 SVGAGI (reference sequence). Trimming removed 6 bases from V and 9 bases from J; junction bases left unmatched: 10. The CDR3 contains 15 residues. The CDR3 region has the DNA TGTGCCAGCAGCTCAACCCGGGACAGGTCTTCACCCCTCCACTTT. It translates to CASSSTRDRSSPLHF.

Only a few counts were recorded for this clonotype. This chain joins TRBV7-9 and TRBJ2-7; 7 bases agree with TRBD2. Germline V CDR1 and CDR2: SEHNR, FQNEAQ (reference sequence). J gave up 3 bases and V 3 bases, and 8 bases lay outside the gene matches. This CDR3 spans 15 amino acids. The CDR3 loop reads CASSFSPGLSYEQYF. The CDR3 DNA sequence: TGTGCCAGCAGCTTTTCCCCGGGACTAAGCTACGAGCAGTACTTC.

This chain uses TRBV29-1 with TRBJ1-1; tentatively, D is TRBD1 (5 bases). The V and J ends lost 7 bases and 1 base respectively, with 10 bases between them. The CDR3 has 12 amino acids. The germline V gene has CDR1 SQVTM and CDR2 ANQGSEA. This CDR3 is CSALGRNTEAFF. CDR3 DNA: TGCAGCGCTCTGGGGCGGAACACTGAAGCTTTCTTT. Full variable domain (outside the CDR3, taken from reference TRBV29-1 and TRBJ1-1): SAVISQKPSRDICQRGTSLTIQCQVDSQVTMMFWYRQQPGQSLTLIATANQGSEATYESGFVIDKFPISRPNLTFSTLTVSNMSPEDSSIYLCSALGRNTEAFFGQGTRLTVV.

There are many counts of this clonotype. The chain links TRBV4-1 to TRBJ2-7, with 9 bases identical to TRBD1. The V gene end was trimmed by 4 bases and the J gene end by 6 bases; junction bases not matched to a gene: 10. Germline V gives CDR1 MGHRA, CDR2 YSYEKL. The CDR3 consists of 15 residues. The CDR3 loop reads CASSPSGTGSVEQYF. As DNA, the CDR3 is TGCGCCAGCAGCCCCTCCGGGACAGGGTCTGTCGAGCAGTACTTC.

CDR3 DNA: TGTGCCAGCAGCCACAGGCTAGCGGGGGGGACAGATACGCAGTATTTT. Translation gives CASSHRLAGGTDTQYF. The J gene is TRBJ2-3, the V gene TRBV27, with TRBD2 matching 12 bases. This CDR3 has 16 residues. Trimming removed 6 bases from V and 3 bases from J; junction bases left unmatched: 7. The germline V gene has CDR1 MNHEY and CDR2 SMNVEV (reference sequence).

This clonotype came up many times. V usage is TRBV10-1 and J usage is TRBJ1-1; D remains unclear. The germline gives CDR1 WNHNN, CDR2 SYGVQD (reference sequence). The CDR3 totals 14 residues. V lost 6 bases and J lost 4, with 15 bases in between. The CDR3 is CASSDTVMSTEAFF. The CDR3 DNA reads TGCGCCAGCAGCGATACAGTGATGAGCACTGAAGCTTTCTTT.

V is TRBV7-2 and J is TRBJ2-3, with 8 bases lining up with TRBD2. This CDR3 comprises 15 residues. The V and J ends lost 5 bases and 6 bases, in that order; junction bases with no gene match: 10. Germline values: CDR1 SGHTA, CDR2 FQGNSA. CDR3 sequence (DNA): TGTGCCAGCAGCCTACCGGGACTAGAATATGATACGCAGTATTTT. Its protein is CASSLPGLEYDTQYF.

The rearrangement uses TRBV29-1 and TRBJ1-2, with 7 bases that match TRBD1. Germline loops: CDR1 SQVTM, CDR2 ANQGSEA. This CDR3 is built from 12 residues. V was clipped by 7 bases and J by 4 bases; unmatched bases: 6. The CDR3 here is CSAYRGIYGYTF. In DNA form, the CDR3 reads TGCAGCGCCTACAGGGGAATCTATGGCTACACCTTC.

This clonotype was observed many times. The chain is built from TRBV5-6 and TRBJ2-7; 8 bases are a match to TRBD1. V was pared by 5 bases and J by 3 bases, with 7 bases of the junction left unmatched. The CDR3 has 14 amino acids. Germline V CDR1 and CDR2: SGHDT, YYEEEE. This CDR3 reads CASSFQGAFYEQYF. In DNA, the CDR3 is TGTGCCAGCAGTTTTCAGGGGGCCTTCTACGAGCAGTACTTC.

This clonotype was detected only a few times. The CDR3 loop reads CSVTDRGPNEKLFF. The CDR3 DNA is TGCAGCGTTACGGACAGGGGGCCGAATGAAAAACTGTTTTTT. The chain recombines TRBV29-1 with TRBJ1-4, with 11 nucleotides matching TRBD1. V was pared by 5 bases and J by 5 bases, with 4 bases of the junction left unmatched. Germline V lookup: CDR1 SQVTM, CDR2 ANQGSEA. The CDR3 spans 14 residues.